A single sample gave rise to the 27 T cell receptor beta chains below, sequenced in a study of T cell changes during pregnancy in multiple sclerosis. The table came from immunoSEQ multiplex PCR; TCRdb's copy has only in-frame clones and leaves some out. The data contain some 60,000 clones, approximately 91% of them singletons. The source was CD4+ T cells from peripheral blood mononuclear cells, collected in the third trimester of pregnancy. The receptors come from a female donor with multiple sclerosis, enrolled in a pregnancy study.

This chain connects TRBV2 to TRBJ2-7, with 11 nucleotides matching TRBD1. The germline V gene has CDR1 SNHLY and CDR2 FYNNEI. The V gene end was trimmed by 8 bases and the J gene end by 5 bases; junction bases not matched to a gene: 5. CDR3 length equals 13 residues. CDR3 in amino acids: CASAGQGAHEQYF. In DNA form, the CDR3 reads TGTGCCAGCGCCGGACAGGGGGCCCACGAGCAGTACTTC.

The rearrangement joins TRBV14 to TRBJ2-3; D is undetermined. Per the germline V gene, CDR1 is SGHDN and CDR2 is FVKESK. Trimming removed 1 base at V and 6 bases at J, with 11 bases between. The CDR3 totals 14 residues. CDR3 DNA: TGTGCCAGCAGCCAAGGAGGCGTCACGGATACGCAGTATTTT. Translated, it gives CASSQGGVTDTQYF.

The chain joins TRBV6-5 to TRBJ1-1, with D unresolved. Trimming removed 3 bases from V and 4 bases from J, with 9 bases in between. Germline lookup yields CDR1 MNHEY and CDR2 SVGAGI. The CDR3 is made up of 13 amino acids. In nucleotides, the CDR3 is TGTGCCAGCAGTTATGACGGCGGCACTGAAGCTTTCTTT. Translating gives CASSYDGGTEAFF.

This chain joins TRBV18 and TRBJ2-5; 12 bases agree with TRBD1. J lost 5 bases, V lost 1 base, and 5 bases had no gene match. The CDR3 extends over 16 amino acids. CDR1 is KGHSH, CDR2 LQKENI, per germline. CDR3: CASSPLPGQGAETQYF. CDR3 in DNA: TGTGCCAGCTCACCACTTCCGGGACAGGGGGCCGAGACCCAGTACTTC.

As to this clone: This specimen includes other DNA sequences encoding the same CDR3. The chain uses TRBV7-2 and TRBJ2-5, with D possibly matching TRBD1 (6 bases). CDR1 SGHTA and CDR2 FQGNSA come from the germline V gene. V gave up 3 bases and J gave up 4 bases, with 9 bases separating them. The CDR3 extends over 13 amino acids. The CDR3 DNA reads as TGTGCCAGCAGCTTTCAAGGGGGAGAGACCCAGTACTTC. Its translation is CASSFQGGETQYF. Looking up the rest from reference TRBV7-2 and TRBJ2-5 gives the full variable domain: GAGVSQSPSNKVTEKGKDVELRCDPISGHTALYWYRQSLGQGLEFLIYFQGNSAPDKSGLPSDRFSAERTGGSVSTLTIQRTQQEDSAVYLCASSFQGGETQYFGPGTRLLVL.

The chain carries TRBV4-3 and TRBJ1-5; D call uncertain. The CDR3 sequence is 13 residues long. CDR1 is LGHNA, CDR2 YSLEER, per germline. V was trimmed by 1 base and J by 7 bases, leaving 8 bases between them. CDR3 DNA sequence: TGCGCCAGCAGCCAAGGGGAGAAGCAGCCCCAGCATTTT. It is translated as CASSQGEKQPQHF.

The CDR3 sequence: CASALGGGRDTQYF. The CDR3 DNA reads as TGTGCCAGCGCCCTTGGAGGGGGCAGAGATACGCAGTATTTT. V usage is TRBV2 and J usage is TRBJ2-3; TRBD1 might be the D (7 bases). Germline CDR1 is SNHLY and CDR2 is FYNNEI. Between the trimmed V and J ends, which lost 8 bases and 5 bases, there was a span of 17 bases. This CDR3 region has 14 residues.

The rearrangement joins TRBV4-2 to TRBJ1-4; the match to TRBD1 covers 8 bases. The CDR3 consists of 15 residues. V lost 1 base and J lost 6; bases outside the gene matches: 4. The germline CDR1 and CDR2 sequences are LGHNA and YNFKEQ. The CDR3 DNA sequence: TGTGCCAGCAGCCAAGCCCAGACAGGGGATGAAAAACTGTTTTTT. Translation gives CASSQAQTGDEKLFF.

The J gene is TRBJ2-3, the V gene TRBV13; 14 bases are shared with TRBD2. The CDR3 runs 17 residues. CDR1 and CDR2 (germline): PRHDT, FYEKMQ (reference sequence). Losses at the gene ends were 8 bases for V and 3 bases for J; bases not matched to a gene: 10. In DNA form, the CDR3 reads TGTGCCAGCGGACTAGCGGGGGGCGTTGGGAGTACAGATACGCAGTATTTT. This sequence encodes CASGLAGGVGSTDTQYF.

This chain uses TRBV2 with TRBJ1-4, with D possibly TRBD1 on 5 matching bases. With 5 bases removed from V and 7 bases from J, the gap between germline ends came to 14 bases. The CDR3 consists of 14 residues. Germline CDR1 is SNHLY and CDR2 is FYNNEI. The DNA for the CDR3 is TGTGCCAGCAGTACCGGGACTAGGCGTGAAAAACTGTTTTTT. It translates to CASSTGTRREKLFF.

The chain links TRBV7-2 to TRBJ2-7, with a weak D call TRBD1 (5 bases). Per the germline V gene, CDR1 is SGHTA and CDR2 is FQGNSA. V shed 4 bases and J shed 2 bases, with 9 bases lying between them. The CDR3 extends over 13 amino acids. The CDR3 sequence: CASSSTGAYEQYF. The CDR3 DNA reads TGTGCCAGCAGCTCCACAGGAGCCTACGAGCAGTACTTC.

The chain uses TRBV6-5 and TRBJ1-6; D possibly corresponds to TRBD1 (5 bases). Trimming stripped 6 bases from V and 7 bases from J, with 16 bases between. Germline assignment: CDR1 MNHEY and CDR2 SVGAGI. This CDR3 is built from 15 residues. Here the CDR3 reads CASRNDQGVNSPLHF. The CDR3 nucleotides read TGTGCCAGCAGGAACGATCAGGGCGTGAATTCACCCCTCCACTTT.

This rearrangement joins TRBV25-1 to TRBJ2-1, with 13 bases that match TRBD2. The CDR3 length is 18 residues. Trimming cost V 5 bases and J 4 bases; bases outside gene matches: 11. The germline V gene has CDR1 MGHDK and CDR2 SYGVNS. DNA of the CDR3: TGTGCCAGCAGTATCAATCCCGGACTAGCGGGAGTATACAATGAGCAGTTCTTC. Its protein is CASSINPGLAGVYNEQFF.

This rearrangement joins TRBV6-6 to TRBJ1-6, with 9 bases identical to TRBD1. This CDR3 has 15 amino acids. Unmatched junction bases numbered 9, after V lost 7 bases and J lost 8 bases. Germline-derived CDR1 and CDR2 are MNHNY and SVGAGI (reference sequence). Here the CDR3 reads CASTFSGQGDSPLHF. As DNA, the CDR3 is TGTGCCAGCACTTTCTCGGGACAGGGCGATTCACCCCTCCACTTT.

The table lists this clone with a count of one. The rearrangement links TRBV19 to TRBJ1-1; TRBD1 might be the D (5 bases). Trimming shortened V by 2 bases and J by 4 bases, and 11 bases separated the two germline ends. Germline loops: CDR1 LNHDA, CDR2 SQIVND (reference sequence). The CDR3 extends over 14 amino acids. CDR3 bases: TGTGCCAGTAGTATACCCAGGGTAGGCACTGAAGCTTTCTTT. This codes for CASSIPRVGTEAFF.

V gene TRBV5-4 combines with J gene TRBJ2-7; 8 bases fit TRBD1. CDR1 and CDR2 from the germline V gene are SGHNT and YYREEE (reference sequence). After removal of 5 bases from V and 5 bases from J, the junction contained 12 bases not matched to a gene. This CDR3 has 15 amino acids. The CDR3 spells CASRFAGGSSDEQYF. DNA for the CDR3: TGTGCCAGCAGGTTCGCAGGGGGCTCTTCCGACGAGCAGTACTTC.

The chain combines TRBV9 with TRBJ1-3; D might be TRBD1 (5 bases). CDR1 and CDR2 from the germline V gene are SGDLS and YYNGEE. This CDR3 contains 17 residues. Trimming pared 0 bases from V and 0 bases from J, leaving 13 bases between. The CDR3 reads CASSVGPPGNSGNTIYF. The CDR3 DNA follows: TGTGCCAGCAGCGTAGGTCCGCCAGGGAACTCTGGAAACACCATATATTTT.

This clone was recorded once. CDR3 sequence: CASSLTGTPIWDGYTF. The DNA for the CDR3 is TGTGCCAGCAGCCTCACCGGGACACCTATCTGGGACGGCTACACCTTC. The chain has TRBV9 and TRBJ1-2; TRBD1 is a possible D gene (6 bases). The V end lost 4 bases, the J end lost 8 bases, and 24 bases lay between the germline ends. Per the germline V gene, CDR1 is SGDLS and CDR2 is YYNGEE. This CDR3 is built from 16 residues.

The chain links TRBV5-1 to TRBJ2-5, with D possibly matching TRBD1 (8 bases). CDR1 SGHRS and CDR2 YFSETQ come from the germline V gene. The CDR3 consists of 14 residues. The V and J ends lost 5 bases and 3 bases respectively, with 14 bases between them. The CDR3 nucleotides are TGCGCCAGCAGTCCACAGGGGGGGAAAGAGACCCAGTACTTC. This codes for CASSPQGGKETQYF.

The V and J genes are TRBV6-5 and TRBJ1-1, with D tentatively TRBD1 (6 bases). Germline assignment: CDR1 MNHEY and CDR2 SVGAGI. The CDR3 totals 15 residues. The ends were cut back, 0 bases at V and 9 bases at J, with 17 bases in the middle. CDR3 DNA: TGTGCCAGCAGTTACTCAGGGGGGGGTAAAGCTAAAGCTTTCTTT. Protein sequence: CASSYSGGGKAKAFF.

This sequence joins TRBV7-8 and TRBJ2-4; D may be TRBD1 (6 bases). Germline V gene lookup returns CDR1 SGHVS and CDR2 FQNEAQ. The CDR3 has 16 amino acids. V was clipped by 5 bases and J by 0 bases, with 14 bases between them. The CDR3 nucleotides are TGTGCCAGCAGCAGCCAGGGGCTACTAGCCAAAAACATTCAGTACTTC. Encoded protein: CASSSQGLLAKNIQYF.

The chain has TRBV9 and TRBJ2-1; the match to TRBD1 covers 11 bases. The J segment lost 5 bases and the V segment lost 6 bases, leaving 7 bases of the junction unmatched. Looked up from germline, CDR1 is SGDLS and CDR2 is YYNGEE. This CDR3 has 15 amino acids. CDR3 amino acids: CASKAGTGGNNEQFF. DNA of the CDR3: TGTGCCAGCAAAGCCGGGACAGGGGGTAACAATGAGCAGTTCTTC. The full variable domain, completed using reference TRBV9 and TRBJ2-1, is DSGVTQTPKHLITATGQRVTLRCSPRSGDLSVYWYQQSLDQGLQFLIQYYNGEERAKGNILERFSAQQFPDLHSELNLSSLELGDSALYFCASKAGTGGNNEQFFGPGTRLTVL.

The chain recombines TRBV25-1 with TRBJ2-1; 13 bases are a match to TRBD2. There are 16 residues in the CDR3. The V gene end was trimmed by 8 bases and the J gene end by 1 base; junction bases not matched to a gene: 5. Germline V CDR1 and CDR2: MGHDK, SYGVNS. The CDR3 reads CASPTSGRSSYNEQFF. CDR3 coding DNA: TGTGCCAGCCCGACTAGCGGGAGGTCGTCCTACAATGAGCAGTTCTTC.

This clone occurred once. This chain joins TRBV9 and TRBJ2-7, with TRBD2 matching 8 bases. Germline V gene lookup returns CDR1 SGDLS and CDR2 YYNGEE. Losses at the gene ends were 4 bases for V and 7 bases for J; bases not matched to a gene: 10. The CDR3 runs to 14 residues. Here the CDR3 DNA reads TGTGCCAGCAGCCTCACCGGGACTAGTGAAGAGCAGTACTTC. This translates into CASSLTGTSEEQYF. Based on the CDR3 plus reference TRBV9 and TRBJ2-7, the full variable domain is DSGVTQTPKHLITATGQRVTLRCSPRSGDLSVYWYQQSLDQGLQFLIQYYNGEERAKGNILERFSAQQFPDLHSELNLSSLELGDSALYFCASSLTGTSEEQYFGPGTRLTVT.

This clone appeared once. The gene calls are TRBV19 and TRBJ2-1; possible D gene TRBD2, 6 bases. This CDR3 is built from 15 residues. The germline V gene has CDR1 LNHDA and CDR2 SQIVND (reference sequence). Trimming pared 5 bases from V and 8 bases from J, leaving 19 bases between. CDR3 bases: TGTGCCAGTAGTGTGAAAGGAGGGCTGAACCATGAGCAGTTCTTC. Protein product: CASSVKGGLNHEQFF.

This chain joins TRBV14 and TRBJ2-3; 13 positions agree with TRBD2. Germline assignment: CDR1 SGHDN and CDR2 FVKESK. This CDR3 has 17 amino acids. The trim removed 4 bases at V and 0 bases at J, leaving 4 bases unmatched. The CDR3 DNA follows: TGTGCCAGCAGCCGAAGACTAGCGGGGGGCAGCACAGATACGCAGTATTTT. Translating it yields CASSRRLAGGSTDTQYF.

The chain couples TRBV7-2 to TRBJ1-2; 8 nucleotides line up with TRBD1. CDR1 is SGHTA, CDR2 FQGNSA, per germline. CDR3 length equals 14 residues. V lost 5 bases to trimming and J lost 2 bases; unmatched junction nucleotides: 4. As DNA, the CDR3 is TGTGCCAGCAGCCCGTACAGGGGGAACTATGGCTACACCTTC. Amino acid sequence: CASSPYRGNYGYTF.